This T cell receptor beta chain was captured in a study of vaccination and CD4 T cells after COVID-19. Treatment in this sample: roughly 10-day PBMC culture with coronavirus spike peptide pools or control peptides (ViraFEST assay). V lost 0 bases and J lost 1; bases outside the gene matches: 2. The CDR3 has 16 residues. Looked up from germline, CDR1 is SGHTA and CDR2 is FQGNSA. The Oncomine TCR Beta short-read assay sequenced DNA from cultured CD4+ T cells. MiXCR was run by TCRdb on the PCR reads, yielding one entry per CDR3 protein. Of 15,000 to 20,000 distinct CDR3 sequences listed, less than 55% are singletons. A note on this clonotype: Its antigen remains unidentified.

The chain is built from TRBV7-2 and TRBJ2-1; 8 positions match TRBD1. The clonotype was recovered from a human donor with COVID-19. Sequencing was done on a sample of cultured CD4+ T cells from blood. The CDR3 DNA sequence: TGTGCCAGCAGCTTAGCGGGACAGGTGTCCTACAATGAGCAGTTCTTC. This sequence encodes CASSLAGQVSYNEQFF.